The 17 T cell receptor beta chains presented below share a single source sample, sequenced in a study of blood T cell repertoires in COVID-19. The protocol was immunoSEQ multiplex PCR, while the TCRdb copy is restricted to in-frame clones and leaves out a portion. This repertoire shows around 74,000 clones, around nine tenths found once; its top ten account for about 16%. Sequencing used peripheral blood. These receptors originate from a woman of 80 years or more with active or convalescent COVID-19.

CDR3 DNA: TGTGCCAGCACTTCGACTGTTCGTCATGAGCAGTTCTTC. Its protein product is CASTSTVRHEQFF. The rearrangement joins TRBV28 to TRBJ2-1, with unresolved D. The V gene's germline CDR1 is MDHEN and CDR2 SYDVKM. The V gene lost 7 bases and the J gene lost 8 bases, with 15 bases spanning the gap. The CDR3 sequence is 13 residues long.

This clone is a singleton in its sample. The chain couples TRBV7-2 to TRBJ2-7; D gene unclear. The CDR3 consists of 13 residues. Germline V lookup: CDR1 SGHTA, CDR2 FQGNSA. Deletions cut 5 bases from V and 4 bases from J, with 12 bases between. The CDR3 sequence: CASSQRRGYEQYF. The CDR3 nucleotides read TGTGCCAGCAGCCAAAGACGCGGATACGAGCAGTACTTC.

The V gene is TRBV3-1 (or the pseudogene TRBV3-2), the J gene TRBJ1-2, with D perhaps matching TRBD1 (6 bases). Germline assignment: CDR1 LGHDT and CDR2 YNNKEL (reference sequence). The CDR3 is 14 amino acids. V lost 1 base and J lost 5, with 11 bases in between. The CDR3 reads CASSQVGQPYGYTF. In DNA form, the CDR3 reads TGTGCCAGCAGCCAAGTCGGACAGCCTTATGGCTACACCTTC.

The V and J genes are TRBV7-2 and TRBJ1-5, with TRBD1 matching 10 bases. The length of the CDR3 is 18 residues. The V gene's germline CDR1 is SGHTA and CDR2 FQGNSA. Trimming took 0 bases from V and 5 from J; bases not matched to a gene: 10. CDR3 DNA: TGTGCCAGCAGCTTAGCCTCGGGACAGGGGTCGAGGGATCAGCCCCAGCATTTT. Protein product: CASSLASGQGSRDQPQHF.

The chain uses TRBV5-1 and TRBJ1-1, with D hard to call. Germline CDR1 SGHRS, CDR2 YFSETQ. The CDR3 sequence is 16 residues long. With 2 bases removed from V and 3 bases from J, the gap between germline ends came to 17 bases. For the CDR3, the DNA is TGCGCCAGCAGCTTCGACCCACAGCCGGAGGACACTGAAGCTTTCTTT. Protein sequence: CASSFDPQPEDTEAFF.

V and J are TRBV27 and TRBJ2-7; TRBD2 agrees at 11 bases. The V gene's germline CDR1 is MNHEY and CDR2 SMNVEV (reference sequence). With V trimmed by 4 bases and J by 5 bases, 7 bases remained unmatched. This CDR3 comprises 15 residues. The CDR3 spells CASSSTSGGWNEQYF. CDR3 bases: TGTGCCAGCAGTTCAACTAGCGGGGGTTGGAACGAGCAGTACTTC.

The chain employs TRBV6-1 and TRBJ1-1; D is undetermined. This CDR3 is built from 13 residues. Looked up from germline, CDR1 is MNHNS and CDR2 is SASEGT. The V and J ends lost 1 base and 2 bases respectively, with 5 bases between them. The CDR3 DNA reads TGTGCCAGCAGTGAAGGGCTTAACACTGAAGCTTTCTTT. Translation gives CASSEGLNTEAFF.

V and J are TRBV7-2 and TRBJ2-7, with a possible D match to TRBD2 (7 bases). Germline loops: CDR1 SGHTA, CDR2 FQGNSA. V lost 5 bases and J lost 0, with 8 bases in between. This CDR3 contains 13 residues. The CDR3: CASSRGGSYEQYF. The CDR3 coding sequence is TGTGCCAGCAGCAGGGGGGGCTCCTACGAGCAGTACTTC.

This clone has only a few counts. The chain carries TRBV9 and TRBJ2-2; no definite D call. This CDR3 is built from 15 residues. Germline assignment: CDR1 SGDLS and CDR2 YYNGEE. V lost 0 bases to trimming and J lost 1 base, with 7 bases between them. This chain's CDR3 is CASSVVSQNTGELFF. DNA of the CDR3: TGTGCCAGCAGCGTAGTTAGTCAGAACACCGGGGAGCTGTTTTTT.

This chain links TRBV6-5 with TRBJ1-6; D possibly corresponds to TRBD1 (6 bases). The CDR3 loop spans 15 amino acids. In germline, CDR1 is MNHEY, CDR2 SVGAGI. V was cut by 7 bases and J by 1 base, with 11 bases left in between. CDR3 residues: CASIIRGSYNSPLHF. CDR3 coding DNA: TGTGCCAGCATTATCAGGGGATCCTATAATTCACCCCTCCACTTT.

The V and J genes are TRBV7-9 and TRBJ1-2; 7 nucleotides align to TRBD1. Germline CDR1 and CDR2: SEHNR and FQNEAQ (reference sequence). This CDR3 has 14 amino acids. With V trimmed by 5 bases and J by 0 bases, 3 bases remained unmatched. CDR3 protein: CASSHDRANYGYTF. CDR3 nucleotides: TGTGCCAGCAGCCACGACAGGGCTAACTATGGCTACACCTTC.

The V call is TRBV12-1, the J call TRBJ1-5; whether TRBD1, the table's D call, matches the DNA was not checked. TRBV12-1 is annotated as a pseudogene. The CDR3 runs 15 residues. CDR3 amino acids: CASSHPRQSNQPQHF. The CDR3, as DNA: TGTGCCAGCAGCCACCCCCGACAGAGCAATCAGCCCCAGCATTTT.

A remark on this clone: One junction end does not reproduce the germline sequence, and a read error may be involved. The V and J genes are TRBV7-9 and TRBJ2-4, with TRBD2 matching over 11 bases. This CDR3 contains 14 residues. The germline V gene encodes CDR1 SEHNR and CDR2 FQNEAQ (reference sequence). The CDR3 nucleotides are TGTGCCAGCGACGGTGGGCTAGCGGGGGGTTCTTCGGTCTTC. This gives the protein CASDGGLAGGSSVF.

V and J are TRBV24-1 and TRBJ1-5; TRBD1 matches at 7 bases. The junction had 6 bases not matched to a gene; V was cut back by 2 bases and J by 6 bases. Germline V lookup: CDR1 KGHDR, CDR2 SFDVKD. The CDR3 has 15 amino acids. CDR3: CATSDSQGVGQPQHF. CDR3 nucleotide sequence: TGTGCCACCAGTGATTCCCAGGGGGTAGGTCAGCCCCAGCATTTT.

The chain couples TRBV28 to TRBJ2-2; D is perhaps TRBD2 (6 bases). This CDR3 is 14 amino acids long. The V end lost 7 bases, the J end lost 2 bases, and 11 bases lay between the germline ends. Looked up from germline, CDR1 is MDHEN and CDR2 is SYDVKM. CDR3 region: CASTRGGNTGELFF. DNA of the CDR3: TGTGCCAGCACGCGGGGAGGAAACACCGGGGAGCTGTTTTTT. Drawing the rest from reference TRBV28 and TRBJ2-2, the complete variable domain is DVKVTQSSRYLVKRTGEKVFLECVQDMDHENMFWYRQDPGLGLRLIYFSYDVKMKEKGDIPEGYSVSREKKERFSLILESASTNQTSMYLCASTRGGNTGELFFGEGSRLTVL.

This clone was counted once. The chain couples TRBV6-6 to TRBJ1-2; perhaps TRBD1 as D (5 bases). The V gene lost 6 bases and the J gene lost 2 bases, with 19 bases spanning the gap. Germline lookup yields CDR1 MNHNY and CDR2 SVGAGI (reference sequence). The length of the CDR3 is 16 residues. CDR3 loop: CASRRSGRQKNYGYTF. As DNA, the CDR3 is TGTGCCAGCAGACGCTCGGGCAGACAGAAGAACTATGGCTACACCTTC.

This clone was seen a single time. The chain links TRBV3-1 (or the pseudogene TRBV3-2) to TRBJ1-2; 7 bases are shared with TRBD1. The CDR3 has 18 residues. The germline CDR1 and CDR2 sequences are LGHDT and YNNKEL (reference sequence). With V trimmed by 0 bases and J by 5 bases, 15 bases remained unmatched. CDR3 sequence: CASSQDSGRGLSGYGYTF. The CDR3 DNA sequence: TGTGCCAGCAGCCAAGATTCGGGAAGGGGGCTGTCGGGTTATGGCTACACCTTC.